The rows below give T cell receptor beta chains drawn from one sample of a study of blood T cells in healthy people across ages. TCRdb independently ran MiXCR on the 5' RACE reads; one entry per CDR3 protein. This table holds 650,000 to 800,000 distinct CDR3 sequences, about 42% found once. The specimen sequenced was blood. The receptors here all came from a man between 60 and 75 years old in good health. Each CDR3 is given without its conserved first and last residue. The order of the fields is V gene, J gene, CDR3 protein.

v_call: TRBV4-3
j_call: TRBJ2-5
cdr3_aa: ASSRGTSGGFETQY

v_call: TRBV9
j_call: TRBJ1-6
cdr3_aa: ASSVARTNSPLH

v_call: TRBV7-2
j_call: TRBJ1-4
cdr3_aa: ASSKTGDRGELF

v_call: TRBV29-1
j_call: TRBJ1-5
cdr3_aa: SVQGLRGQSQH

v_call: TRBV13
j_call: TRBJ2-1
cdr3_aa: ASSLGRQVNEQF

v_call: TRBV11-2
j_call: TRBJ2-1
cdr3_aa: ASSLDPKVKQF

v_call: TRBV4-3
j_call: TRBJ1-2
cdr3_aa: ASSPHTGFNYGYT

v_call: TRBV7-2
j_call: TRBJ2-2
cdr3_aa: ASSSRDRGLAGELF

v_call: TRBV11-2
j_call: TRBJ2-5
cdr3_aa: ASSSLGQGRRETQY

v_call: TRBV29-1
j_call: TRBJ2-1
cdr3_aa: SVVPLTALNEQF

v_call: TRBV6-6
j_call: TRBJ2-5
cdr3_aa: ATRRGTGSEQY

v_call: TRBV12-3/TRBV12-4
j_call: TRBJ1-1
cdr3_aa: ASTVNTEAF

v_call: TRBV6-2/TRBV6-3
j_call: TRBJ2-2
cdr3_aa: ASSYPSGLPNTGELF

v_call: TRBV4-1
j_call: TRBJ2-7
cdr3_aa: ASSQAKASGDEQY

v_call: TRBV5-1
j_call: TRBJ2-3
cdr3_aa: ASRGSGTLDTQY

v_call: TRBV28
j_call: TRBJ2-7
cdr3_aa: ASSLYLGQAYEQY

v_call: TRBV4-3
j_call: TRBJ1-2
cdr3_aa: ASSQVGTGGYT

v_call: TRBV7-2
j_call: TRBJ2-7
cdr3_aa: ASSLGPGNPYEQY

v_call: TRBV7-2
j_call: TRBJ2-7
cdr3_aa: ASSLSPRQGPSYEQY

v_call: TRBV6-5
j_call: TRBJ1-2
cdr3_aa: ASSYQGGRGYT

v_call: TRBV7-9
j_call: TRBJ1-1
cdr3_aa: ASSLARVRTEAF

v_call: TRBV7-8
j_call: TRBJ2-3
cdr3_aa: ASSLFIVLGAADTQY

v_call: TRBV7-9
j_call: TRBJ2-1
cdr3_aa: ASFQAGGRNEQF

v_call: TRBV20-1
j_call: TRBJ1-2
cdr3_aa: SARESGRGTSYGYT

v_call: TRBV5-5
j_call: TRBJ2-7
cdr3_aa: ASGQLSSYEQY

v_call: TRBV11-1
j_call: TRBJ2-3
cdr3_aa: ASSRNADTQY

v_call: TRBV13
j_call: TRBJ2-3
cdr3_aa: ASSLASLRPSTDTQY

v_call: TRBV12-3/TRBV12-4
j_call: TRBJ2-1
cdr3_aa: ASNPGLAGGVEQF

v_call: TRBV15
j_call: TRBJ2-1
cdr3_aa: ATSRGGGSSYNEQF

v_call: TRBV9
j_call: TRBJ2-5
cdr3_aa: ASSVVGTGRPQY

v_call: TRBV18
j_call: NA
cdr3_aa: ASSQRDNSYEQY

v_call: TRBV3-1
j_call: TRBJ2-5
cdr3_aa: ASSQTEGLAGAQETQY

v_call: TRBV20-1
j_call: TRBJ2-1
cdr3_aa: SARGTLAGAKNEQF

v_call: TRBV7-2
j_call: TRBJ1-6
cdr3_aa: ASRSRADNSPLH

v_call: TRBV16
j_call: TRBJ2-7
cdr3_aa: TSRQDTYNEQY

v_call: TRBV24-1
j_call: TRBJ2-1
cdr3_aa: ATSDIINNEQF

v_call: TRBV6-2/TRBV6-3
j_call: TRBJ2-6
cdr3_aa: ASSFPTSGGRAGANVLT

v_call: TRBV29-1
j_call: TRBJ1-2
cdr3_aa: SVEPRGSNYGYT

v_call: TRBV12-3/TRBV12-4
j_call: TRBJ2-1
cdr3_aa: ASTTGTGKNEQF

v_call: TRBV20-1
j_call: TRBJ1-1
cdr3_aa: SARGLGTFDTEAF

v_call: TRBV6-2/TRBV6-3
j_call: TRBJ2-6
cdr3_aa: ASRTNRDSGANVLT

v_call: TRBV18
j_call: TRBJ1-4
cdr3_aa: ASSPDSYNEKLF

v_call: TRBV20-1
j_call: TRBJ1-2
cdr3_aa: SAREGGYT

v_call: TRBV20-1
j_call: TRBJ1-4
cdr3_aa: SARGQGKSGILF

v_call: TRBV4-3
j_call: TRBJ1-4
cdr3_aa: ASSQGISRGEKLF

v_call: TRBV5-6
j_call: TRBJ2-3
cdr3_aa: ASSPGGTGQRIDTQY

v_call: TRBV5-6
j_call: TRBJ2-2
cdr3_aa: ASSLVSGTGELF

v_call: TRBV6-1
j_call: TRBJ2-1
cdr3_aa: ASSEALLGRGQF

v_call: TRBV18
j_call: NA
cdr3_aa: TSSSTWTGESYEQY

v_call: TRBV2
j_call: TRBJ2-7
cdr3_aa: ASKGLSTYEQY

v_call: TRBV2
j_call: TRBJ2-4
cdr3_aa: ASNTREFIQY

v_call: TRBV15
j_call: TRBJ2-7
cdr3_aa: ATSRDGVVQY

v_call: TRBV5-1
j_call: TRBJ2-7
cdr3_aa: ASSTSSTSYEQY

v_call: TRBV7-6
j_call: TRBJ2-3
cdr3_aa: ASSLELGRSTQY

v_call: TRBV27
j_call: TRBJ2-3
cdr3_aa: ASSFLASTDTQY

v_call: TRBV7-2
j_call: TRBJ2-5
cdr3_aa: ASSLFLALETQY

v_call: TRBV12-3/TRBV12-4
j_call: TRBJ1-2
cdr3_aa: ASTTGSHGYT

v_call: TRBV3-1
j_call: TRBJ2-7
cdr3_aa: ASSQKSDTSYEQY

v_call: TRBV5-4
j_call: TRBJ2-5
cdr3_aa: ASSLNGGVETQY

v_call: TRBV4-1
j_call: TRBJ1-4
cdr3_aa: ASSQGTRNEKLF